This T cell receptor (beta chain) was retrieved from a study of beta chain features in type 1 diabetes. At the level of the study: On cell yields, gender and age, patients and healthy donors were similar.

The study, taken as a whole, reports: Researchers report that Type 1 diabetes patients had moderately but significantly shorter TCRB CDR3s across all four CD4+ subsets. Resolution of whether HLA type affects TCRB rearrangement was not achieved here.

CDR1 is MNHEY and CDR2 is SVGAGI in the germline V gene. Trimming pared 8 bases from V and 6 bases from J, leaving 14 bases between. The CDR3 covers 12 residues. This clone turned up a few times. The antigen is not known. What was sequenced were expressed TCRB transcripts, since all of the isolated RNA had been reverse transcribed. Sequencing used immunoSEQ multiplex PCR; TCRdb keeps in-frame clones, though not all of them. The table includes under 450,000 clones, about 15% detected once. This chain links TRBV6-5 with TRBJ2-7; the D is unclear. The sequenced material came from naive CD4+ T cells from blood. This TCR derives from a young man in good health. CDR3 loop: CASGTYGGEQYV. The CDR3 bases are TGTGCCAGCGGAACTTACGGTGGCGAGCAGTACGTC.